One sample yielded the 2 T cell receptor beta chains listed below, sequenced in a study of cytotoxic CD8 clonotypes in ibrutinib-treated CLL. Profiling relied on immunoSEQ multiplex PCR, and the TCRdb table lists in-frame clones only, not all of them. The table includes roughly 24,000 clones, about 75% detected once. The source was PBMCs, collected after 24 months of ibrutinib treatment. These receptors were collected from a human donor with chronic lymphocytic leukemia.

The chain joins TRBV19 to TRBJ1-5; weak D call: TRBD1 (5 bases). Deletions cut 3 bases from V and 4 bases from J, with 16 bases between. CDR3 length equals 16 residues. Germline V gene data show CDR1 as LNHDA and CDR2 as SQIVND (reference sequence). The CDR3 here is CASSIWQGGYNQPQHF. Written as DNA, the CDR3 is TGTGCCAGTAGTATTTGGCAGGGAGGCTATAATCAGCCCCAGCATTTT.

The chain combines TRBV7-9 with TRBJ2-5; weak D call: TRBD1 (5 bases). Trimming took 1 base from V and 7 from J, leaving 13 bases between them. The CDR3 extends over 14 amino acids. The germline gives CDR1 SEHNR, CDR2 FQNEAQ (reference sequence). CDR3 DNA sequence: TGTGCCAGCAGCTTAGTCCAGGGATGGGGGACCCAGTACTTC. It is translated as CASSLVQGWGTQYF.